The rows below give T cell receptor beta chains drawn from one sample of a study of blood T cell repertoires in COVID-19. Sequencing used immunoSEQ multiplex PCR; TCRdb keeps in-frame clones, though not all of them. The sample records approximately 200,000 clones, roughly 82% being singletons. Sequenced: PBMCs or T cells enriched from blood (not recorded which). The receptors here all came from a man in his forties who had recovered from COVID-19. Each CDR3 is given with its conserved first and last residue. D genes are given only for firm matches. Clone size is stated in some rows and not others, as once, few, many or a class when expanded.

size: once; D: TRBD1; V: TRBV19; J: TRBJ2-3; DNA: TGTGCCACCGCGGACAGGAGCACAGATACGCAGTATTTT; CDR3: CATADRSTDTQYF
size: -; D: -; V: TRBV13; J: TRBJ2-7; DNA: TGTGCCAGCAGCCCCTCGCCGGGGAGCTCCTACGAGCAGTACTTC; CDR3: CASSPSPGSSYEQYF
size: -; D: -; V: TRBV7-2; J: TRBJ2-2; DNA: TGTGCCAGCAGCTCAAGTGGGAGCGGCTACACCGGGGAGCTGTTTTTT; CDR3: CASSSSGSGYTGELFF
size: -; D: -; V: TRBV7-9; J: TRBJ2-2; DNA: TGTGCCAGCAGCTTAGTGGGCGGGACCGGGGAGCTGTTTTTT; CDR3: CASSLVGGTGELFF
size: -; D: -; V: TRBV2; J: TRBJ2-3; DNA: TGTGCCAGCAGTGACATGGCGGGGACAGATACGCAGTATTTT; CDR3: CASSDMAGTDTQYF
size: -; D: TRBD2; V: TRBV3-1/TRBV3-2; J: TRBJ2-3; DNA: TGTGCCAGCAGCCCCGGGACTACAACCCGGAATACGCAGTATTTT; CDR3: CASSPGTTTRNTQYF
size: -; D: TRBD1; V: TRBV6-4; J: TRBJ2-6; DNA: TGTGCCAGCAGTGATGGAACAGGGGAAGGGGCCAACGTCCTGACTTTC; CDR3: CASSDGTGEGANVLTF
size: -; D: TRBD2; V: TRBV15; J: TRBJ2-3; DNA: TGTGCCACCAGCAGAGCTACCGTCTGGGGAGGGGATACGCAGTATTTT; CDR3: CATSRATVWGGDTQYF
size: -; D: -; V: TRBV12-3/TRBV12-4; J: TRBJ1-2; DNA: TGTGCCAGCAGTTTCGGACTGGGTGGCTACACCTTC; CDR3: CASSFGLGGYTF
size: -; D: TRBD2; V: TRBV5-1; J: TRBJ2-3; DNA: TGCGCCAGCAGCCCTGGGACTAGCGGGATTACAGATACGCAGTATTTT; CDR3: CASSPGTSGITDTQYF
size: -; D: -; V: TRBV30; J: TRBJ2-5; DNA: TGTGCCTGGAGTAATAGCGGAGAGACCCAGTACTTC; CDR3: CAWSNSGETQYF
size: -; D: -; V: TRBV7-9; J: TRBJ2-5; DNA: TGTGCCAGCAGCTTTTATCGGGTGGCGATAGGAGAGACCCAGTACTTC; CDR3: CASSFYRVAIGETQYF
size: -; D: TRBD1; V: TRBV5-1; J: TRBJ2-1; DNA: TGCGCCAGCAGCCAGGGGACAGGGGGCTACAATGAGCAGTTCTTC; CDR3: CASSQGTGGYNEQFF
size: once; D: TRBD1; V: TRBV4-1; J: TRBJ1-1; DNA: TGCGCCAGCAGCCAAGTGGGACAGGGACGCACTGAAGCTTTCTTT; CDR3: CASSQVGQGRTEAFF
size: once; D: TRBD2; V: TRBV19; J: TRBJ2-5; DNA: TGTGCCACCTCGGCGGGAGGGTCGTCAGAGACCCAGTACTTC; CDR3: CATSAGGSSETQYF
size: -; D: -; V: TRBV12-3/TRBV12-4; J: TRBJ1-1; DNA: TGTGCCAGCAGTTTTGAGATTTGGGCAGCTTTCTTT; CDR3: CASSFEIWAAFF
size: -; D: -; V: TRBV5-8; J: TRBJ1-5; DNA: TGTGCCAGCAGCCCGGGGTTGTACCTACTCAATCAGCCCCAGCATTTT; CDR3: CASSPGLYLLNQPQHF
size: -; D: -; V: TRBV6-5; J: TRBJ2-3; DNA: TGTGCCAGCAGTTACGAGGCGGCTAGCGGCACAGATACGCAGTATTTT; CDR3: CASSYEAASGTDTQYF
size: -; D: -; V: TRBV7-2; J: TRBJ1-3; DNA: TGTGCCAGCAGCCCAGTCATAAACACCATATATTTT; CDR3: CASSPVINTIYF
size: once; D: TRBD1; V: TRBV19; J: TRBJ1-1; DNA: TGTGCCAGCCTAACAGGGGGCGCGGCCACTGAAGCTTTCTTT; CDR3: CASLTGGAATEAFF
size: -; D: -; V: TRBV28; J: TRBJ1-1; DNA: TGTGCCAGTCTAGGGGGGGCGAAGACTGAAGCTTTCTTT; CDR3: CASLGGAKTEAFF
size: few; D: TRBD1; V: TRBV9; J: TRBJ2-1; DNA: TGTGCCAGCAGCGCCCGGGACAGGGTCGGCAATGAGCAGTTCTTC; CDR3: CASSARDRVGNEQFF
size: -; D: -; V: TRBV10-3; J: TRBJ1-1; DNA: TGTGCCATCAGCACAGCGAACACTGAAGCTTTCTTT; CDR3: CAISTANTEAFF
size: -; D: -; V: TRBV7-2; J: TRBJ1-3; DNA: TGTGCCAGCAGCTCAGGAGGAAACACCATATATTTT; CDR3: CASSSGGNTIYF
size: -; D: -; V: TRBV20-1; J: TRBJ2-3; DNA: TGCAGTGCGAGTCCGGGACACCACACAGATACGCAGTATTTT; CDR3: CSASPGHHTDTQYF
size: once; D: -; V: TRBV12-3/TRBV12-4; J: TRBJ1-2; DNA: TGTGCCAGCAGTTTAGTTCGCGGTTCCGGCTACACCTTC; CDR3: CASSLVRGSGYTF
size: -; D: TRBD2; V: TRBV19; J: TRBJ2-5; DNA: TGTGCCAGTAGTATCCGAGCGGGAGTAGAGACCCAGTACTTC; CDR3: CASSIRAGVETQYF
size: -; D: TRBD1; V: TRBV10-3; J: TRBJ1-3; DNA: TGTGCCATCAGTGCTCCATCCTCTACCAGGGGGCTGACTGGAAACACCATATATTTT; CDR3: CAISAPSSTRGLTGNTIYF
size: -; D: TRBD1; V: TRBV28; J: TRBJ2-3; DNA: TGTGCCAGCAGTAGGGACAGGGGAATTGCGGGAGTGTCTGCAGATACGCAGTATTTT; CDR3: CASSRDRGIAGVSADTQYF
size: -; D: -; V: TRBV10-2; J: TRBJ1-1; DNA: TGCGCCAGCAGGGGGGGGGCCTGGGAAGCTTTCTTT; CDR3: CASRGGAWEAFF
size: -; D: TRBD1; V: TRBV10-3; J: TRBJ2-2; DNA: TGTGCCATCAGTGGGGACAGGGACACCGGGGAGCTGTTTTTT; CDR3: CAISGDRDTGELFF
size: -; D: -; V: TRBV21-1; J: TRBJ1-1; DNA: TGTGCCAGCAGCAACTCCCGGGGGGCACTTGAAGCTTTCTTT; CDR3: CASSNSRGALEAFF
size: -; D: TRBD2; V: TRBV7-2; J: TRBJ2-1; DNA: TGTGCCAGCAGCTTATTACGTGATTGGTCACTAGCGCGGTACAATGAGCAGTTCTTC; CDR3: CASSLLRDWSLARYNEQFF
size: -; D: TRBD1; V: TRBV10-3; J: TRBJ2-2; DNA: TGTGCCATCGGGACAGGGTTGGCGAACACCGGGGAGCTGTTTTTT; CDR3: CAIGTGLANTGELFF
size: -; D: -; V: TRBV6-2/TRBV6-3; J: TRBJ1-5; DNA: TGTGCCAGCAGTTACTCGGAGGCCTACAATCAGCCCCAGCATTTT; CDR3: CASSYSEAYNQPQHF
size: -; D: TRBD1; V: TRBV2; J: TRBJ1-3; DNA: TGTGCCAGCGCCCCGACAGGGGGTAACACCATATATTTT; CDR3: CASAPTGGNTIYF
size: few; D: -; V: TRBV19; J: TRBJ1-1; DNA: TGTGCCAGTAGTGGAATACAGGGAACGAACACTGAAGCTTTCTTT; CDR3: CASSGIQGTNTEAFF
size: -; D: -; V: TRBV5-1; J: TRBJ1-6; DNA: TGCGCCAGCAGCTTGGAGTTTAGTTCACCCCTCCACTTT; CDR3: CASSLEFSSPLHF
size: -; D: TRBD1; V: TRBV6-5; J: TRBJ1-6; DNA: TGTGCCAGCAGTTCGGACAGGGTTTTGTCACCCCTCCACTTT; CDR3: CASSSDRVLSPLHF
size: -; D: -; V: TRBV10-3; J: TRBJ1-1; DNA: TGTGCCATCAGTGAGTCTGCAGGGGCTTCTGAAGCTTTCTTT; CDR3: CAISESAGASEAFF
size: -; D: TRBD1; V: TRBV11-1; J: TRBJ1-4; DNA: TGTGCCAGCAGCTCGGACAGGGACGGTGAAAAACTGTTTTTT; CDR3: CASSSDRDGEKLFF
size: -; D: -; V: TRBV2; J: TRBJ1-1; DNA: TGTGCCAGCAAACCCGGCAGGGTCGACACTGAAGCTTTCTTT; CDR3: CASKPGRVDTEAFF
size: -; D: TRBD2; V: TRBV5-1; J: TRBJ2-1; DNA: TGCGCCAGCAGCTTAGGCGGGAGGGCCAATAATGAGCAGTTCTTC; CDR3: CASSLGGRANNEQFF